The 19 T cell receptor beta chains in this list originate from one sample, sequenced in a study of early T cells in non-severe SARS-CoV-2 infection. Each CDR3 protein gets one entry after TCRdb re-called the 5' RACE reads with MiXCR. Counted here are about 88,000 distinct CDR3 sequences, under 15% occurring once; the ten biggest clones make up about 5.5%. Source material: whole blood. These TCRs come from an adult who was a healthcare worker with PCR-confirmed SARS-CoV-2 infection or an uninfected control (not recorded which).

The genes are TRBV10-3 and TRBJ2-3; D possibly corresponds to TRBD2 (5 bases). V lost 4 bases to trimming and J lost 4 bases, with 12 bases between them. Germline CDR1 ENHRY, CDR2 SYGVKD. This CDR3 region has 14 residues. The chain's CDR3 is CAISGTEGADTQYF. The CDR3, as DNA: TGTGCCATCAGTGGGACCGAGGGAGCAGATACGCAGTATTTT.

The chain combines TRBV7-2 with TRBJ2-3; D is perhaps TRBD1 (5 bases). The CDR3 sequence is 13 residues long. Germline V gene data show CDR1 as SGHTA and CDR2 as FQGNSA. The V end was cut by 5 bases, the J end by 7 bases, with 13 bases between. The CDR3 here is CASSRIRTYTQYF. CDR3 sequence (DNA): TGTGCCAGCAGCCGGATCAGGACATATACGCAGTATTTT.

The chain joins TRBV27 to TRBJ2-5; TRBD1 is a possible D gene (5 bases). The CDR3 sequence is 13 residues long. Germline assignment: CDR1 MNHEY and CDR2 SMNVEV (reference sequence). V dropped 2 bases and J dropped 5 bases, with 9 bases sitting between them. In nucleotides, the CDR3 is TGTGCCAGCAGTTTACGCAGGGCCGAGACCCAGTACTTC. Translating it yields CASSLRRAETQYF.

This clonotype showed up just a few times. CDR3 in DNA: TGCGCCAGCAGCTTGGAGGGGTACCAAGAGACCCAGTACTTC. Residues: CASSLEGYQETQYF. The chain employs TRBV5-1 and TRBJ2-5; maybe TRBD1 (5 bases). Trimming took off 0 bases at V and 0 bases at J, with 6 bases between the two ends. CDR3 length: 14 residues. The germline gives CDR1 SGHRS, CDR2 YFSETQ.

The chain combines TRBV12-3 or TRBV12-4 with TRBJ2-1; D gene ambiguous. The CDR3 is 13 amino acids. The germline V and J ends were trimmed by 8 bases and 3 bases, with 11 bases remaining between them. The CDR3, as DNA: TGTGCCAGCCGGGTGGCCGGCTACAATGAGCAGTTCTTC. Translation gives CASRVAGYNEQFF.

There are a few counts of this clonotype. V and J are TRBV6-6 and TRBJ1-6; TRBD1 matches at 8 bases. The CDR3 length is 14 residues. The germline V gene has CDR1 MNHNY and CDR2 SVGAGI (reference sequence). J gave up 9 bases and V 7 bases, and 8 bases lay outside the gene matches. In nucleotides, the CDR3 is TGTGCCAGCATCCGAGACAGGGGACGTTCACCCCTCCACTTT. Its translation: CASIRDRGRSPLHF.

This clonotype was detected a few times. This chain links TRBV10-3 with TRBJ2-1, with D hard to call. Germline V gives CDR1 ENHRY, CDR2 SYGVKD. The CDR3 runs 14 residues. Between the trimmed V and J ends, which lost 0 bases and 15 bases, there was a span of 18 bases. This CDR3 reads CAISESILRTGSFF. CDR3 bases: TGTGCCATCAGTGAGTCGATCCTCCGGACCGGATCGTTCTTC.

The chain recombines TRBV21-1 with TRBJ2-1. TRBV21-1 is reported as a pseudogene. This CDR3 is built from 12 residues. The CDR3 coding sequence is TGTGCCAGCAGCTTAAGGTACAATGAGCAGTTCTTC. Protein sequence: CASSLRYNEQFF.

This chain connects TRBV20-1 to TRBJ2-3; 9 nucleotides match TRBD2. Per germline, CDR1 DFQATT and CDR2 SNEGSKA (reference sequence). With 5 bases clipped from V and 8 bases from J, the junction kept 17 bases outside the gene matches. The CDR3 has 16 amino acids. The CDR3 sequence: CSAWDSTSGDLGTQYF. The CDR3 coding sequence is TGCAGTGCTTGGGACTCGACTAGCGGAGACCTCGGTACGCAGTATTTT.

This clonotype was counted between two and nine times. The rearrangement joins TRBV18 to TRBJ2-2; 7 bases agree with TRBD2. CDR1 and CDR2 from the germline V gene are KGHSH and LQKENI. The ends lost 2 bases at V and 6 bases at J; junction bases unmatched: 6. The CDR3 extends over 15 amino acids. This CDR3 is CASSPSLREPGELFF. The DNA for the CDR3 is TGTGCCAGCTCACCAAGCTTGCGGGAGCCCGGGGAGCTGTTTTTT.

The chain carries TRBV10-3 and TRBJ1-5; TRBD1 aligns across 9 bases. V was clipped by 3 bases and J by 2 bases; unmatched bases: 5. Germline V gives CDR1 ENHRY, CDR2 SYGVKD. The CDR3 sequence is 16 residues long. This CDR3 reads CAISDGDRGGNQPQHF. The CDR3 nucleotides read TGTGCCATCAGTGACGGCGACAGGGGGGGCAATCAGCCCCAGCATTTT.

There are a few counts of this clonotype. The rearrangement uses TRBV5-1 and TRBJ2-1; D tentatively fits TRBD1 or TRBD2 (5 bases each). The germline V gene encodes CDR1 SGHRS and CDR2 YFSETQ. This CDR3 contains 15 residues. The germline V and J ends were trimmed by 0 bases and 6 bases, with 13 bases remaining between them. The CDR3 coding sequence is TGCGCCAGCAGCTTGGTCGGGGCATTGACCAATGAGCAGTTCTTC. It translates to CASSLVGALTNEQFF.

A few counts support this clonotype. The genes are TRBV11-3 and TRBJ2-2, with 7 bases identical to TRBD1. The ends lost 5 bases at V and 5 bases at J; junction bases unmatched: 8. CDR3 length: 15 amino acids. CDR1 and CDR2 from the germline V gene are SGHNT and YENEEA. DNA of the CDR3: TGTGCCAGCAGCCTGGAAGGACAGGAGACCGGGGAGCTGTTTTTT. Amino acids: CASSLEGQETGELFF.

This clonotype was seen once. The chain has TRBV7-3 and TRBJ2-1, with TRBD2 matching over 8 bases. V lost 5 bases and J lost 10; bases outside the gene matches: 10. The CDR3 runs to 14 residues. Germline V gene sequence: CDR1 SGHTA, CDR2 FQGTGA. As DNA, the CDR3 is TGTGCCAGCAGCCTAGCGGGCCGGCGGGACGAGCAGTTCTTC. Its translation is CASSLAGRRDEQFF. The variable domain in full, completed from reference TRBV7-3 and TRBJ2-1, reads GAGVSQTPSNKVTEKGKYVELRCDPISGHTALYWYRQSLGQGPEFLIYFQGTGAADDSGLPNDRFFAVRPEGSVSTLKIQRTERGDSAVYLCASSLAGRRDEQFFGPGTRLTVL.

The rearrangement links TRBV28 to TRBJ2-3; D not certain. The CDR3 has 14 residues. Trimming removed 7 bases from V and 3 bases from J, with 14 bases in between. Looked up from germline, CDR1 is MDHEN and CDR2 is SYDVKM. As DNA, the CDR3 is TGTGCCAGCACCATCTCGGTGAGGACAGATACGCAGTATTTT. Protein sequence: CASTISVRTDTQYF.

The sample holds a few counts of this clonotype. This chain links TRBV27 with TRBJ2-1, with TRBD2 identical over 7 bases. Germline V gene sequence: CDR1 MNHEY, CDR2 SMNVEV (reference sequence). V dropped 2 bases and J dropped 4; count of bases not matched to a gene: 5. The CDR3 covers 15 residues. The CDR3 sequence: CASSLGAGKYNEQFF. The CDR3 DNA reads as TGTGCCAGCAGTTTAGGAGCGGGGAAGTACAATGAGCAGTTCTTC.

V is TRBV7-9 and J is TRBJ1-6; the D is unclear. The CDR3 extends over 15 amino acids. CDR1 is SEHNR, CDR2 FQNEAQ, per germline (reference sequence). V dropped 1 base and J dropped 5 bases, with 9 bases sitting between them. The CDR3 nucleotides read TGTGCCAGCAGCTTAGATGGGAGGGATAATTCACCCCTCCACTTT. It specifies CASSLDGRDNSPLHF.

The chain combines TRBV12-3 or TRBV12-4 with TRBJ2-5, with TRBD2 matching 10 bases. V was clipped by 4 bases and J by 4 bases; unmatched bases: 6. There are 15 residues in the CDR3. Here the CDR3 DNA reads TGTGCCAGCAGTTCTACTAGCGGGATACGAGAGACCCAGTACTTC. It translates to CASSSTSGIRETQYF.

This clonotype was counted a few times. The chain has TRBV20-1 and TRBJ2-7, with TRBD2 matching 7 bases. This CDR3 spans 12 amino acids. Germline assignment: CDR1 DFQATT and CDR2 SNEGSKA (reference sequence). V lost 5 bases to trimming and J lost 7 bases; unmatched junction nucleotides: 8. DNA of the CDR3: TGCAGTGCTGCTAGCGGAGGTCTGGAGCAGTACTTC. It encodes CSAASGGLEQYF.